These 14 T cell receptor beta chains were sequenced from one sample in a study of blood T cell repertoires in COVID-19. The method was immunoSEQ multiplex PCR; TCRdb's version includes in-frame clones alone and lacks a portion of them. The table includes just over 650,000 clones, about 90% detected once. The sample consisted of peripheral blood. The receptors shown here come from a woman aged 18-29 years with acute or convalescent COVID-19.

V and J are TRBV4-3 and TRBJ1-5; D call uncertain. The germline V and J ends were trimmed by 4 bases and 1 base, with 8 bases remaining between them. This CDR3 has 14 residues. Germline V lookup: CDR1 LGHNA, CDR2 YSLEER. The CDR3 region is CASSRHRSNQPQHF. DNA for the CDR3: TGCGCCAGCAGCCGCCACCGGAGCAATCAGCCCCAGCATTTT.

The rearrangement links TRBV5-5 to TRBJ2-3, with 15 bases matching TRBD2. This CDR3 contains 18 residues. The J segment lost 0 bases and the V segment lost 4 bases, leaving 6 bases of the junction unmatched. Germline V gene sequence: CDR1 SGHKS, CDR2 YYEKEE (reference sequence). CDR3 DNA: TGTGCCAGCAGCGTGGGACTAGCGGGGGGCCTTAGCACAGATACGCAGTATTTT. Amino acid sequence: CASSVGLAGGLSTDTQYF.

V usage is TRBV6-5 and J usage is TRBJ2-3; D gene unclear. This CDR3 contains 13 residues. The V gene's germline CDR1 is MNHEY and CDR2 SVGAGI. CDR3 loop: CAGRRPATDTQYF. CDR3 sequence (DNA): TGTGCGGGCCGCAGGCCGGCCACAGATACGCAGTATTTT.

In its sample, this clone was seen once. This rearrangement joins TRBV2 to TRBJ1-1; 9 nucleotides agree with TRBD1. V shed 9 bases and J 2 bases; nucleotides not matched to a gene: 10. Germline CDR1 and CDR2: SNHLY and FYNNEI. The CDR3 covers 15 residues. CDR3 in DNA: TGTGCCAGTAATGGGGACAGGGAGCGTAACACTGAAGCTTTCTTT. Its protein product is CASNGDRERNTEAFF. The full variable domain, completed using reference TRBV2 and TRBJ1-1, is EPEVTQTPSHQVTQMGQEVILRCVPISNHLYFYWYRQILGQKVEFLVSFYNNEISEKSEIFDDQFSVERPDGSNFTLKIRSTKLEDSAMYFCASNGDRERNTEAFFGQGTRLTVV.

This chain uses TRBV5-5 with TRBJ1-1; 7 positions agree with TRBD1. CDR3 size: 14 residues. Trimming removed 3 bases from V and 2 bases from J; junction bases left unmatched: 4. Germline V CDR1 and CDR2: SGHKS, YYEKEE (reference sequence). The CDR3 sequence is CASSSGQPNTEAFF. In DNA form, the CDR3 reads TGTGCCAGCAGCTCGGGACAGCCAAACACTGAAGCTTTCTTT.

The rearrangement uses TRBV19 and TRBJ1-3, with 7 bases that match TRBD1. Germline V gene data show CDR1 as LNHDA and CDR2 as SQIVND (reference sequence). This CDR3 region has 16 residues. The ends lost 5 bases at V and 2 bases at J; junction bases unmatched: 9. The CDR3 loop reads CASSPLRDSAGNTIYF. The DNA of the CDR3 is TGTGCCAGTAGTCCTCTGCGGGACAGTGCTGGAAACACCATATATTTT. The full variable domain, with the rest looked up from reference TRBV19 and TRBJ1-3, is DGGITQSPKYLFRKEGQNVTLSCEQNLNHDAMYWYRQDPGQGLRLIYYSQIVNDFQKGDIAEGYSVSREKKESFPLTVTSAQKNPTAFYLCASSPLRDSAGNTIYFGEGSWLTVV.

J is TRBJ1-4 and V is TRBV18, with 7 positions matching TRBD1. The CDR3 is 17 amino acids. The V gene end was trimmed by 4 bases and the J gene end by 4 bases; junction bases not matched to a gene: 12. Germline loops: CDR1 KGHSH, CDR2 LQKENI. The CDR3 nucleotides are TGTGCCAGCTCACGGGGACAGATCCTGGTGAATAATGAAAAACTGTTTTTT. Its protein product is CASSRGQILVNNEKLFF. The full variable domain, rest sourced from reference TRBV18 and TRBJ1-4, is NAGVMQNPRHLVRRRGQEARLRCSPMKGHSHVYWYRQLPEEGLKFMVYLQKENIIDESGMPKERFSAEFPKEGPSILRIQQVVRGDSAAYFCASSRGQILVNNEKLFFGSGTQLSVL.

The V call is TRBV10-1, the J call TRBJ1-1; 11 bases are shared with TRBD1. V trimming: 10 bases; J trimming: 4 bases; junction bases outside the gene matches: 11. The germline gives CDR1 WNHNN, CDR2 SYGVQD (reference sequence). The CDR3 length is 15 residues. The CDR3 bases are TGCGCCAAAAATAGGGATGGGACAGGGGGCACTGAAGCTTTCTTT. Amino acids: CAKNRDGTGGTEAFF.

DNA for the CDR3: TGTGCCAGCAGCCCCCTCGGGGGCGGGGAGCTGTTTTTT. Residues: CASSPLGGGELFF. The rearrangement links TRBV3-1 (or the pseudogene TRBV3-2) to TRBJ2-2; D possibly corresponds to TRBD2 (6 bases). The ends were cut back, 4 bases at V and 7 bases at J, with 10 bases in the middle. The CDR3 length is 13 residues. Germline V gene sequence: CDR1 LGHDT, CDR2 YNNKEL (reference sequence).

The chain has TRBV4-1 and TRBJ1-4; D is uncertain. The CDR3 totals 16 residues. The germline V and J ends were trimmed by 0 bases and 5 bases, with 13 bases remaining between them. Germline values: CDR1 MGHRA, CDR2 YSYEKL. The CDR3 reads CASSQDGGGENEKLFF. CDR3 bases: TGCGCCAGCAGCCAAGATGGAGGAGGTGAGAATGAAAAACTGTTTTTT.

V and J are TRBV6-5 and TRBJ2-7, with TRBD1 as a possible D gene (6 bases). Germline-derived CDR1 and CDR2 are MNHEY and SVGAGI. This CDR3 is 14 amino acids long. V was cut by 7 bases and J by 0 bases, with 13 bases left in between. The CDR3 DNA reads as TGTGCCAGCACCCTCGAACAGGGCTCCTACGAGCAGTACTTC. Amino acids: CASTLEQGSYEQYF.

This chain uses TRBV9 with TRBJ2-2; TRBD2 matches at 11 bases. Germline V CDR1 and CDR2: SGDLS, YYNGEE. This CDR3 spans 16 amino acids. With 3 bases clipped from V and 9 bases from J, the junction kept 10 bases outside the gene matches. CDR3 sequence (DNA): TGTGCCAGCAGCGGTATAGCGGGGGGGCCGGTCCGGGAGCTGTTTTTT. As protein: CASSGIAGGPVRELFF.

This clone showed up just once. This chain links TRBV11-2 with TRBJ2-5; D call uncertain. From germline, CDR1 is SGHAT and CDR2 FQNNGV. CDR3 length: 13 amino acids. The ends were cut back, 8 bases at V and 1 base at J, with 11 bases in the middle. This CDR3 reads CASRHWSQETQYF. CDR3 sequence (DNA): TGTGCCAGCCGCCATTGGAGCCAAGAGACCCAGTACTTC.

The chain recombines TRBV19 with TRBJ1-2; D call uncertain. From germline, CDR1 is LNHDA and CDR2 SQIVND (reference sequence). The CDR3 spans 15 residues. V was trimmed by 4 bases and J by 4 bases, leaving 16 bases between them. CDR3 amino acids: CASSKDESQRYGYTF. The CDR3 DNA sequence: TGTGCCAGTAGTAAAGATGAGAGTCAACGCTATGGCTACACCTTC.